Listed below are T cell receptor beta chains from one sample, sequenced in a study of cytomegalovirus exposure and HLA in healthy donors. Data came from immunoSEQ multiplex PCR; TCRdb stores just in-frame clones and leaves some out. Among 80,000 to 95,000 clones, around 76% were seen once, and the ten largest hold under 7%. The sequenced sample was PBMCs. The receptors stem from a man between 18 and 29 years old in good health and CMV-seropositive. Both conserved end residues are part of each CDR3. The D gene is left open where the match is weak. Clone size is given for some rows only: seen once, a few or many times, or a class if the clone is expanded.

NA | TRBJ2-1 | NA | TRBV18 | TGTGCCAGCTCACCCGGACCAAAGGGGAATGAGCAGTTCTTC | CASSPGPKGNEQFF
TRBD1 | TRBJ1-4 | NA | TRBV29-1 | TGCAGCGTTGAGGTGTGGGACAGGGTTAATGAAAAACTGTTTTTT | CSVEVWDRVNEKLFF
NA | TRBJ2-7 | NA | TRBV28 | TGTGCCAGCAGTCCAGGGCGTGAGCAGTACTTC | CASSPGREQYF
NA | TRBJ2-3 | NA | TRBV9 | TGTGCCAGCAGCGTGGGGGGTGGGCTAGCGCCGGATACGCAGTATTTT | CASSVGGGLAPDTQYF
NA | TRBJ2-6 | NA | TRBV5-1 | TGCGCCAGCAGCCAGGGGACTGGGGCCAACGTCCTGACTTTC | CASSQGTGANVLTF
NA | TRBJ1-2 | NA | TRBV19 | TGTGCCAGTAGTATTGGGGGGGTCTATGGCTACACCTTC | CASSIGGVYGYTF
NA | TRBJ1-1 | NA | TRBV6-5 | TGTGCCAGCAGTTTCCTCGGGGGGTTGGTTACTGAAGCTTTCTTT | CASSFLGGLVTEAFF
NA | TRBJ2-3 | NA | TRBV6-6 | TGTGCCAGCACGGGAACCACAGATACGCAGTATTTT | CASTGTTDTQYF
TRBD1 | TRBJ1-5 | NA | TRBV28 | TGTGCCAGCACCCGGTCCGGGACAGGCAATCAGCCCCAGCATTTT | CASTRSGTGNQPQHF
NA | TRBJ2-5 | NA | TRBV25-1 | TGTGCCAGCAGTTTTCGGGGTGGCGGTCGAGAGACCCAGTACTTC | CASSFRGGGRETQYF
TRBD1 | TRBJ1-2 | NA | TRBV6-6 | TGTGCCAGCAGATGGACAGGGGGAGAGAGTTACACCTTC | CASRWTGGESYTF
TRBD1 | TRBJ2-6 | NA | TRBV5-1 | TGCGCCAGCAGCTTGGTGACAGGGGGAAACGGGGCCAACGTCCTGACTTTC | CASSLVTGGNGANVLTF
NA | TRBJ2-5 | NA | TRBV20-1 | TGCAGTGCGAAGCCTAAGAGCCAGTACTTC | CSAKPKSQYF
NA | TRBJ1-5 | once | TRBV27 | TGTGCCAGCGGGGGCCACTGGCAGCCCCAGCATTTT | CASGGHWQPQHF
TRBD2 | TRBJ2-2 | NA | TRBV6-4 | TGTGCCAGCAGTCCCGACGGGACTAGCGGGCCCGGGGAGCTGTTTTTT | CASSPDGTSGPGELFF
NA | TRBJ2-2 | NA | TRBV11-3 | TGTGCCAGCAGCTTTAATCGGGGGAACACCGGGGAGCTGTTTTTT | CASSFNRGNTGELFF
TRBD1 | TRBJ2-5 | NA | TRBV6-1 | TGTGCCAGCCGAATGGCAGGGGGCGGACAAGAGACCCAGTACTTC | CASRMAGGGQETQYF
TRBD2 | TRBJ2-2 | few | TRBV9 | TGTGCCAGCAGCGTAGGAGCGGGAGTCACCGGGGAGCTGTTTTTT | CASSVGAGVTGELFF